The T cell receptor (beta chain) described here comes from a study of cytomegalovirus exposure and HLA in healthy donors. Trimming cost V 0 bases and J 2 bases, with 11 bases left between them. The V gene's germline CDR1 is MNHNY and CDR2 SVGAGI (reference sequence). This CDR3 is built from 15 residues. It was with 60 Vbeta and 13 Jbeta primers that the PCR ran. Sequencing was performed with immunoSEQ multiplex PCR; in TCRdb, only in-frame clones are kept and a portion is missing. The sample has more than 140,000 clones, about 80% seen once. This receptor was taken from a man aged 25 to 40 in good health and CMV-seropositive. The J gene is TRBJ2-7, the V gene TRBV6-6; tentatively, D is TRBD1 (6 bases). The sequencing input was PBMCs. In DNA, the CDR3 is TGTGCCAGCAGTTACTCAGCCGGGACAACCTACGAGCAGTACTTC. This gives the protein CASSYSAGTTYEQYF.